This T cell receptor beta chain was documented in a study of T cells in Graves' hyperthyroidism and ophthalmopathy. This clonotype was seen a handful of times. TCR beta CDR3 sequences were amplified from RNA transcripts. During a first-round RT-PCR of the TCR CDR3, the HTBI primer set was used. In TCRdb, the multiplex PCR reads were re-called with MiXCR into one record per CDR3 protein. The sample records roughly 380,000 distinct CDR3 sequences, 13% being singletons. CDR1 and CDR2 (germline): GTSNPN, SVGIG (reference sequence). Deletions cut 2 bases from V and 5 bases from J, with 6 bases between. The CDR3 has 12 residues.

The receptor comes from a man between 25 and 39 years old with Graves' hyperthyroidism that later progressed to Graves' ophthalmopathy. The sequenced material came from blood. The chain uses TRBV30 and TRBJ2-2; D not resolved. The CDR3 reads CAWSLDTGELFF. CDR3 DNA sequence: TGTGCCTGGAGTCTGGATACCGGGGAGCTGTTTTTT.